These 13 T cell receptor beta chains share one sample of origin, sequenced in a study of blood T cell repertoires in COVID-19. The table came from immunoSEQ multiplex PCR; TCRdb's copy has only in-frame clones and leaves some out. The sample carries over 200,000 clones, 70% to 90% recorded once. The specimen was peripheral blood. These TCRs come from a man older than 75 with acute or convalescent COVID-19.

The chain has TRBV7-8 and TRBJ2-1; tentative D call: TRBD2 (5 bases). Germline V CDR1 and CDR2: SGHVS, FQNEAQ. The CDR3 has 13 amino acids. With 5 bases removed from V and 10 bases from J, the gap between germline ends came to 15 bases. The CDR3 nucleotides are TGTGCCAGCAGCCCGAGCGGTTTCAGGGAGCAGTTCTTC. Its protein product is CASSPSGFREQFF.

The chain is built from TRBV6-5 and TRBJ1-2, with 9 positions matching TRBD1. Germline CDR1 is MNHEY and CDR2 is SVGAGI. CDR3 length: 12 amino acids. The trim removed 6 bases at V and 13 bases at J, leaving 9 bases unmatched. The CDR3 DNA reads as TGTGCCAGCAGACGGACAGGGGCCCCGGGCACCTTC. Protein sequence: CASRRTGAPGTF.

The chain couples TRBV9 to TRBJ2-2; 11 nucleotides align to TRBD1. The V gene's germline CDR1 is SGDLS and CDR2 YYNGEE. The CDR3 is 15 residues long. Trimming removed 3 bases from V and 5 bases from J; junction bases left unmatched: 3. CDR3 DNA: TGTGCCAGCAGCGCCGGGGACAGGGGGACCGGGGAGCTGTTTTTT. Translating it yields CASSAGDRGTGELFF. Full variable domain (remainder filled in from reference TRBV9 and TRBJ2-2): DSGVTQTPKHLITATGQRVTLRCSPRSGDLSVYWYQQSLDQGLQFLIQYYNGEERAKGNILERFSAQQFPDLHSELNLSSLELGDSALYFCASSAGDRGTGELFFGEGSRLTVL.

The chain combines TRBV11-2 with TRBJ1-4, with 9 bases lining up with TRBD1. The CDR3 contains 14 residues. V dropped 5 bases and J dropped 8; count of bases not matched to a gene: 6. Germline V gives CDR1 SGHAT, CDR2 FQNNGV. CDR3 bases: TGTGCCAGCAGCGCACAGGGGGCGCGAGAAAAACTGTTTTTT. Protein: CASSAQGAREKLFF.

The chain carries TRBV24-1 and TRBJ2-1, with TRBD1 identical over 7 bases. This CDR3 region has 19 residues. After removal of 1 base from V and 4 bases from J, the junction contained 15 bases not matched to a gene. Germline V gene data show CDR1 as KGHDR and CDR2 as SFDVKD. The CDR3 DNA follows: TGTGCCACCAGTGATTTTAGGGTTCGAGGGGGCGACCATTACAATGAGCAGTTCTTC. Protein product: CATSDFRVRGGDHYNEQFF.

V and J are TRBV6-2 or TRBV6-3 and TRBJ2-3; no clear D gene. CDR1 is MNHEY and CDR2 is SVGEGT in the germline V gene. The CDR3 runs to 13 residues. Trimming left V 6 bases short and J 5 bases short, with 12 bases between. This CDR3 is CASSTVSGDTQYF. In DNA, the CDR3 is TGTGCCAGCAGCACAGTCTCAGGAGATACGCAGTATTTT.

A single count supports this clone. The CDR3 protein is CASRSTISSGNTIYF. In DNA form, the CDR3 reads TGTGCCAGCAGATCAACAATCTCCTCTGGAAACACCATATATTTT. The rearrangement uses TRBV28 and TRBJ1-3; no clear D. Germline loops: CDR1 MDHEN, CDR2 SYDVKM. V shed 6 bases and J shed 0 bases, with 12 bases lying between them. The length of the CDR3 is 15 residues.

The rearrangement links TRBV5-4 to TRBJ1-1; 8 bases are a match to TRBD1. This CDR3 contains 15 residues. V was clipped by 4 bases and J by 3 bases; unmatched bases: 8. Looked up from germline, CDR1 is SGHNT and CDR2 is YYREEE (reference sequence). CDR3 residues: CASSTGQGLDTEAFF. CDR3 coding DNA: TGTGCCAGCAGCACAGGACAGGGTTTAGACACTGAAGCTTTCTTT.

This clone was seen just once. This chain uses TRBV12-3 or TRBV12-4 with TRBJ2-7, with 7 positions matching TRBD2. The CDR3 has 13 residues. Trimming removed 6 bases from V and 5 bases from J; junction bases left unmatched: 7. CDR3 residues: CASSHLGGDEQYV. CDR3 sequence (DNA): TGTGCCAGCAGCCACCTGGGGGGGGACGAGCAGTACGTC.

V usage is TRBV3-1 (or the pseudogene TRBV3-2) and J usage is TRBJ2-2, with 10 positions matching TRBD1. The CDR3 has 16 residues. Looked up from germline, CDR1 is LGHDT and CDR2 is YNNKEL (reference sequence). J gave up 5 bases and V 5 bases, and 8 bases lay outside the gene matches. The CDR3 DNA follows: TGTGCCAGCAGCGCAACTGACAGGGGGCGGACCGGGGAGCTGTTTTTT. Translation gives CASSATDRGRTGELFF.

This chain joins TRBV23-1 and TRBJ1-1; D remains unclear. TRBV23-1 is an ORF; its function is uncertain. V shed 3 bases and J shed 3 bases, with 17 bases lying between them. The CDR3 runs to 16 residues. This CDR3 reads CASSHSAGSRYTEAFF. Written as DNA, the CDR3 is TGCGCCAGCAGTCATTCCGCGGGCAGTAGGTACACTGAAGCTTTCTTT.

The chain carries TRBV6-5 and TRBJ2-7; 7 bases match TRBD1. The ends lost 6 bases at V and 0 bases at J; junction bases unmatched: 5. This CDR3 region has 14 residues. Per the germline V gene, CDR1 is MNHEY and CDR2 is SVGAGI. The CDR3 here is CASSDRDSSYEQYF. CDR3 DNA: TGTGCCAGCAGCGACAGGGACAGCTCCTACGAGCAGTACTTC.

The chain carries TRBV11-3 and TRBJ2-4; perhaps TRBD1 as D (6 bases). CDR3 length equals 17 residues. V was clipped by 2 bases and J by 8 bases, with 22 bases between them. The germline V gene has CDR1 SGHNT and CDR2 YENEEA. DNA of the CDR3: TGTGCCAGCAGCTTAACACCGACAGGACGGATCAAGGACATTCAGTACTTC. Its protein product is CASSLTPTGRIKDIQYF.